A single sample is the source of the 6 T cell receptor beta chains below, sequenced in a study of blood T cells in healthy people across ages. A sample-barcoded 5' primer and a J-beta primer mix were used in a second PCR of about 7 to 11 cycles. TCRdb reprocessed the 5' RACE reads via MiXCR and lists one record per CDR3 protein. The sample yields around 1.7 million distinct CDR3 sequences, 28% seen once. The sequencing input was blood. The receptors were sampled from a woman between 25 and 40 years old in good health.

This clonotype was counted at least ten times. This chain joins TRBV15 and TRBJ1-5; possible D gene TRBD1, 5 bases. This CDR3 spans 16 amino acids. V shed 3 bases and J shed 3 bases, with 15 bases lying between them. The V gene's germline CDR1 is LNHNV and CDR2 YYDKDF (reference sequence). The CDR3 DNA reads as TGTGCCACCAGCAGGGGAGGGACGGCAAACAATCAGCCCCAGCATTTT. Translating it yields CATSRGGTANNQPQHF.

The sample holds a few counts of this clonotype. Written as DNA, the CDR3 is TGTGCCAGCAGCCCCCGTGCGGGGGCCAACTATGGCTACACCTTC. Translating gives CASSPRAGANYGYTF. This rearrangement joins TRBV7-9 to TRBJ1-2; D is perhaps TRBD1 (6 bases). The ends were cut back, 5 bases at V and 2 bases at J, with 15 bases in the middle. Germline lookup yields CDR1 SEHNR and CDR2 FQNEAQ (reference sequence). This CDR3 spans 15 amino acids.

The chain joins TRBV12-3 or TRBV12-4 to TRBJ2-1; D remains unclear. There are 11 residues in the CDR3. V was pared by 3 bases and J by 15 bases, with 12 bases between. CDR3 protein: CASSLGSRRFF. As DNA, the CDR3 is TGTGCCAGCAGTTTGGGTTCCCGGAGGTTCTTC.

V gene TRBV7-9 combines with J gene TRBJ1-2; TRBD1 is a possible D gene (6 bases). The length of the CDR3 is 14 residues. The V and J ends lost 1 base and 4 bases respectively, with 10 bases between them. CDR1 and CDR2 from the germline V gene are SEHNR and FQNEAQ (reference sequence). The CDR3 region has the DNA TGTGCCAGCAGCTTAGGTGGGGACACCTATGGCTACACCTTC. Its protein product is CASSLGGDTYGYTF.

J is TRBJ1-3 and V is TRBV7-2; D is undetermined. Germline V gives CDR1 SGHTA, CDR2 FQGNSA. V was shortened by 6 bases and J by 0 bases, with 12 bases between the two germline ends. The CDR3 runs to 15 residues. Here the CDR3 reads CASSFLMISGNTIYF. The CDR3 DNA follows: TGTGCCAGCAGTTTTCTAATGATCTCTGGAAACACCATATATTTT.

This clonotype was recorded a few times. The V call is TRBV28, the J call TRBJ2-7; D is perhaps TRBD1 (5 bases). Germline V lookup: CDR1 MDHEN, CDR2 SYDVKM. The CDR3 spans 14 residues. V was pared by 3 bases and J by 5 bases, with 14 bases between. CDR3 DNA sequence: TGTGCCAGCAGTTTCTCCAGGGTGGTAAACGAGCAGTACTTC. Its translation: CASSFSRVVNEQYF.